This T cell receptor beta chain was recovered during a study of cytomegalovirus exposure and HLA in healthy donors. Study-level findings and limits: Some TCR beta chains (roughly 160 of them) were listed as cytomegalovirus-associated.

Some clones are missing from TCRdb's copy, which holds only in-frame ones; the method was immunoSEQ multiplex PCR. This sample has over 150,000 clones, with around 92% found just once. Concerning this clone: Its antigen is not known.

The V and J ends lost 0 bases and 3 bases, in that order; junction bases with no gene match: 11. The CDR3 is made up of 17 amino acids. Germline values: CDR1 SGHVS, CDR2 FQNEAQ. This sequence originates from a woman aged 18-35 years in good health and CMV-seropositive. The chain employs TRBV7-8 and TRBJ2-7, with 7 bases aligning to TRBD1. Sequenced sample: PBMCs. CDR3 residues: CASSLAGYTGAIYEQYF. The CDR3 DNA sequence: TGTGCCAGCAGCTTAGCGGGCTACACAGGGGCAATCTACGAGCAGTACTTC.